This is a list of T cell receptor beta chains from one sample in a study of blood T cell repertoires in COVID-19. Assay used: immunoSEQ multiplex PCR; TCRdb lists only in-frame clones, some missing. This repertoire shows roughly 430,000 clones, 88% found once; its top ten account for over 2%. Sequencing used PBMCs or T cells enriched from blood (not recorded which). These receptors all come from a middle-aged woman with acute COVID-19. Each CDR3 is given with its conserved first and last residue. The D gene is left open where the match is weak. Where a row states a size, it is once, few, many or the class of an expanded clone; other rows omit it.

>TRBJ1-2|TRBD1|NA|TRBV6-6
CASSYSRTGEWRGYTF
TGTGCCAGCAGTTACTCGAGGACAGGGGAATGGCGTGGCTACACCTTC
>TRBJ2-7|NA|once|TRBV5-1
CASSLMGGDSYEQYF
TGCGCCAGCAGCTTGATGGGCGGGGACTCCTACGAGCAGTACTTC
>TRBJ2-7|NA|NA|TRBV11-2
CASSLSQGGSYEQYF
TGTGCCAGCAGCTTAAGTCAGGGGGGATCCTACGAGCAGTACTTC
>TRBJ2-7|TRBD2|NA|TRBV27
CASSLRSTGGNEQYF
TGTGCCAGCAGTTTACGGTCCACGGGGGGGAACGAGCAGTACTTC
>TRBJ2-5|TRBD2|NA|TRBV3-1/TRBV3-2
CASSQRTSVRETQYF
TGTGCCAGCAGCCAACGGACTAGCGTAAGAGAGACCCAGTACTTC
>TRBJ1-5|NA|NA|TRBV20-1
CSASGHNQPQHF
TGCAGTGCTAGTGGGCATAATCAGCCCCAGCATTTT
>TRBJ1-4|NA|NA|TRBV30
CAWNPSRTDIPTNEKLFF
TGTGCCTGGAATCCTTCAAGGACAGATATCCCAACTAATGAAAAACTGTTTTTT
>TRBJ1-2|NA|few|TRBV6-1
CASSETGLGSYGYTF
TGTGCCAGCAGTGAAACAGGTCTTGGTAGCTATGGCTACACCTTC
>TRBJ1-2|NA|NA|TRBV19
CASSLQGYYGYTF
TGTGCCAGTAGTTTACAGGGATACTATGGCTACACCTTC
>TRBJ1-2|TRBD1|NA|TRBV25-1
CASSEMGTGIGYTF
TGTGCCAGCAGTGAGATGGGGACAGGGATTGGCTACACCTTC
>TRBJ2-3|TRBD2|NA|TRBV2
CASSEAGGAGADTQYF
TGTGCCAGCAGTGAAGCCGGGGGGGCAGGGGCAGATACGCAGTATTTT
>TRBJ2-1|NA|NA|TRBV7-6
CASSLAGTRGTYNEQFF
TGTGCCAGCAGCTTAGCAGGCACCAGGGGAACCTACAATGAGCAGTTCTTC
>TRBJ2-1|NA|NA|TRBV15
CATSSEALGSYNEQFF
TGTGCCACCAGCAGCGAAGCGTTGGGCTCCTACAATGAGCAGTTCTTC
>TRBJ1-2|TRBD1|NA|TRBV9
CASSAQTGNYGYTF
TGTGCCAGCAGCGCCCAGACAGGGAACTATGGCTACACCTTC
>TRBJ2-5|TRBD2|NA|TRBV7-6
CASSLGGGLAEETQYF
TGTGCCAGCAGCTTAGGCGGAGGACTAGCGGAAGAGACCCAGTACTTC
>TRBJ2-7|NA|NA|TRBV13
CASSSTQTEYEQYF
TGTGCCAGCAGCTCGACCCAGACAGAATACGAGCAGTACTTC
>TRBJ2-3|TRBD2|NA|TRBV10-2
CASATSLLLAGVTDTQYF
TGCGCCAGCGCCACCTCTCTACTGCTAGCGGGGGTCACAGATACGCAGTATTTT
>TRBJ2-6|NA|NA|TRBV15
CATSRVGVGPYSGANVLTF
TGTGCCACCAGCAGAGTAGGGGTCGGGCCTTACTCTGGGGCCAACGTCCTGACTTTC
>TRBJ1-2|NA|once|TRBV11-2
CASSSEVAPGYGYTF
TGTGCCAGCAGCTCAGAAGTGGCGCCGGGCTATGGCTACACCTTC
>TRBJ1-6|TRBD1|NA|TRBV3-1/TRBV3-2
CASSQGTGSNSPLHF
TGTGCCAGCAGCCAAGGGACAGGGAGCAATTCACCCCTCCACTTT
>TRBJ2-5|TRBD2|NA|TRBV5-1
CASSGGGGAMRETQYF
TGCGCCAGCAGCGGAGGCGGGGGGGCCATGAGAGAGACCCAGTACTTC
>TRBJ2-7|NA|NA|TRBV29-1
CSVANKWADYEQYF
TGCAGCGTCGCCAATAAGTGGGCAGACTACGAGCAGTACTTC
>TRBJ2-7|NA|NA|TRBV4-1
CASSAQAGPSYEQYF
TGCGCCAGCAGCGCCCAGGCCGGCCCCTCCTACGAGCAGTACTTC
>TRBJ2-7|TRBD2|NA|TRBV7-8
CASSLGGGSYEQYF
TGTGCCAGCAGCTTAGGGGGGGGCTCCTACGAGCAGTACTTC
>TRBJ2-1|NA|NA|TRBV5-8
CASSFRGTAYNEQFF
TGTGCCAGCAGCTTCCGGGGGACGGCCTACAATGAGCAGTTCTTC
>TRBJ1-6|NA|NA|TRBV11-2
CASTPRDSYNSPLHF
TGTGCCAGCACCCCGCGGGACTCCTATAATTCACCCCTCCACTTT
>TRBJ1-2|NA|NA|TRBV5-5
CASSLDGSYGYTF
TGTGCCAGCAGCTTGGACGGGTCCTATGGCTACACCTTC
>TRBJ1-2|NA|NA|TRBV6-5
CASSYSFQASNYGYTF
TGTGCCAGCAGTTACTCCTTCCAGGCTTCTAACTATGGCTACACCTTC
>TRBJ1-2|NA|few|TRBV27
CASSLVGRDGYTF
TGTGCCAGCAGTTTAGTGGGTCGGGATGGCTACACCTTC
>TRBJ2-3|TRBD2|NA|TRBV27
CASSFRRLAGGTDTQYF
TGTGCCAGCAGTTTCCGGAGACTAGCGGGGGGGACAGATACGCAGTATTTT
>TRBJ2-7|TRBD1|NA|TRBV5-1
CASSGQGATYEQYF
TGCGCCAGCAGCGGACAGGGGGCCACCTACGAGCAGTACTTC
>TRBJ1-5|TRBD1|NA|TRBV6-6
CASSRTGGDQPQHF
TGTGCCAGCAGTAGGACAGGGGGTGATCAGCCCCAGCATTTT
>TRBJ2-3|NA|NA|TRBV5-1
CASSLVEAGWDTQYF
TGCGCCAGCAGCTTGGTGGAGGCGGGCTGGGATACGCAGTATTTT
>TRBJ2-7|NA|NA|TRBV11-3
CASSSGLAYEQYF
TGTGCCAGCAGCTCCGGACTCGCCTACGAGCAGTACTTC
>TRBJ1-4|NA|NA|TRBV5-1
CASSLASSRDEKLFF
TGCGCCAGCAGCTTGGCATCCTCCAGGGATGAAAAACTGTTTTTT
>TRBJ2-1|TRBD1|NA|TRBV6-5
CASSSGTGLREQFF
TGTGCCAGCAGTTCCGGGACAGGCTTGAGGGAGCAGTTCTTC
>TRBJ2-5|TRBD2|NA|TRBV18
CASSPITSGEETQYF
TGTGCCAGCTCACCAATAACTAGCGGGGAAGAGACCCAGTACTTC
>TRBJ1-1|NA|NA|TRBV10-2
CASSERRGEVTEAFF
TGCGCCAGCAGTGAGAGGCGGGGGGAGGTCACTGAAGCTTTCTTT
>TRBJ1-1|TRBD1|NA|TRBV6-2/TRBV6-3
CASSRQGITEAFF
TGTGCCAGCAGTAGACAGGGTATCACTGAAGCTTTCTTT
>TRBJ2-3|NA|NA|TRBV7-2
CASSSGGRTDTQYF
TGTGCCAGCAGCTCCGGCGGGCGCACAGATACGCAGTATTTT
>TRBJ2-2|NA|NA|TRBV7-2
CAGGQNTGELFF
TGTGCCGGCGGACAGAACACCGGGGAGCTGTTTTTT
>TRBJ1-2|TRBD1|NA|TRBV6-5
CASSYSGQGSVGYTF
TGTGCCAGCAGTTACTCGGGACAGGGGTCAGTAGGCTACACCTTC
>TRBJ1-1|NA|NA|TRBV4-1
CASSSLGGGPDRDTEAFF
TGCGCCAGCAGTTCACTGGGAGGGGGGCCGGATAGAGACACTGAAGCTTTCTTT
>TRBJ2-7|TRBD1|NA|TRBV7-2
CASSFWTGAKNEQYF
TGTGCCAGCAGCTTCTGGACAGGGGCTAAGAACGAGCAGTACTTC
>TRBJ2-7|TRBD1|NA|TRBV11-3
CASSLAGDRGKYEQYF
TGTGCCAGCAGCTTAGCCGGGGACAGGGGAAAATACGAGCAGTACTTC
>TRBJ1-1|NA|once|TRBV6-5
CASSPMGRAEAFF
TGTGCCAGCAGTCCAATGGGCAGAGCTGAAGCTTTCTTT
>TRBJ2-1|TRBD1|NA|TRBV2
CASSPGQVRNEQFF
TGTGCCAGCAGCCCCGGACAGGTTCGAAATGAGCAGTTCTTC
>TRBJ1-5|TRBD1|NA|TRBV29-1
CSTGQGPNQPQHF
TGCAGCACCGGACAGGGGCCCAATCAGCCCCAGCATTTT
>TRBJ2-3|TRBD1|NA|TRBV30
CAWSAGTVSTDTQYF
TGTGCCTGGAGTGCGGGGACAGTAAGCACAGATACGCAGTATTTT
>TRBJ1-1|NA|NA|TRBV4-1
CASSQGPGQGAFF
TGCGCCAGCAGCCAAGGGCCGGGCCAGGGCGCTTTCTTT
>TRBJ1-4|NA|NA|TRBV2
CASSGLRVEKLFF
TGTGCCAGCAGTGGCCTCAGGGTAGAAAAACTGTTTTTT
>TRBJ1-4|NA|NA|TRBV5-5
CASTMSRQGNEKLFF
TGTGCCAGCACGATGTCGAGGCAGGGAAATGAAAAACTGTTTTTT
>TRBJ2-5|TRBD2|NA|TRBV9
CASSGRGGQTETQYF
TGTGCCAGCAGCGGGCGGGGGGGCCAGACGGAGACCCAGTACTTC
>TRBJ2-7|NA|once|TRBV20-1
CSARSELEYF
TGCAGTGCTAGATCCGAGCTGGAGTACTTC
>TRBJ1-4|TRBD1|NA|TRBV5-1
CASSRTGGPDEKLFF
TGCGCCAGCAGCCGGACAGGGGGCCCCGATGAAAAACTGTTTTTT